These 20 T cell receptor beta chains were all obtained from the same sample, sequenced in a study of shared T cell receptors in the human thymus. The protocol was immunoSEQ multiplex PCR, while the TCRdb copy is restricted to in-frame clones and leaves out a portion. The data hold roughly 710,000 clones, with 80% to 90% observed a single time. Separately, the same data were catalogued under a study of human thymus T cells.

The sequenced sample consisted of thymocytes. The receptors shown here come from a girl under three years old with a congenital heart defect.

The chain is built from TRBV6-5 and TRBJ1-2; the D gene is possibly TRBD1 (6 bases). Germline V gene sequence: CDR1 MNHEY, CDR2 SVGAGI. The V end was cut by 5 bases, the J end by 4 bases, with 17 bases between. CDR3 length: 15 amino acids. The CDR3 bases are TGTGCCAGCAGTCACAAGTACAGGGTTTCCTATGGCTACACCTTC. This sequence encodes CASSHKYRVSYGYTF.

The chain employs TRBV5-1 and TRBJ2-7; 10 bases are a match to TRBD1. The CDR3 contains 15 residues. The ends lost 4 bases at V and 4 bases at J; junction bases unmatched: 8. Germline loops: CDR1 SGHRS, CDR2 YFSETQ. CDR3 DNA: TGCGCCAGCAGCGCAAACCGGGACAGGGGATACGAGCAGTACTTC. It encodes CASSANRDRGYEQYF.

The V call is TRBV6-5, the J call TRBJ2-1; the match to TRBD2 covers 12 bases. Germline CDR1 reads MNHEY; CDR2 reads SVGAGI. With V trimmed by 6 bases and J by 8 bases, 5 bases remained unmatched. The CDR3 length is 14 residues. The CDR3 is CASSLAGGPDEQFF. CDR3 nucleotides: TGTGCCAGCAGCCTAGCGGGGGGGCCGGATGAGCAGTTCTTC.

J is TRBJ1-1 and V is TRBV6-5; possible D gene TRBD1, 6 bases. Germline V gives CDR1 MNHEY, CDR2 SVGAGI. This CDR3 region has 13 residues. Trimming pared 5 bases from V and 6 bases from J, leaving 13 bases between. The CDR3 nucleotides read TGTGCCAGCAGTGGGCCAACAGGGTCTGAAGCTTTCTTT. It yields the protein CASSGPTGSEAFF.

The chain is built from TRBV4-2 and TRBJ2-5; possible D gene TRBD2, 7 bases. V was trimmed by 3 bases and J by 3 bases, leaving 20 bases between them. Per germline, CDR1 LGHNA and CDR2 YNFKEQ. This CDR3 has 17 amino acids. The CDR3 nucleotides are TGTGCCAGCAGCCAGAGGGGGGAGGGGGAGGAAAAAGAGACCCAGTACTTC. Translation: CASSQRGEGEEKETQYF.

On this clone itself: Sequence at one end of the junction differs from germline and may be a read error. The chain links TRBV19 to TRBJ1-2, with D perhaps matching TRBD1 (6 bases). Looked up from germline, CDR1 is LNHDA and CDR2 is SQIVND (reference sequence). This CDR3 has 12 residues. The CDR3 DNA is TGTGCCAGTACTAAGGACAGCCGCTCCAATTACTTC. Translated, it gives CASTKDSRSNYF.

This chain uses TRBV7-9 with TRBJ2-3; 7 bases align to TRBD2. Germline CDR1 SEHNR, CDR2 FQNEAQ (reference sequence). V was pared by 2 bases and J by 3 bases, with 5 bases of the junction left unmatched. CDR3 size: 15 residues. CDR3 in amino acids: CASSLMRGKTDTQYF. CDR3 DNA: TGTGCCAGCAGCTTAATGCGGGGGAAAACAGATACGCAGTATTTT.

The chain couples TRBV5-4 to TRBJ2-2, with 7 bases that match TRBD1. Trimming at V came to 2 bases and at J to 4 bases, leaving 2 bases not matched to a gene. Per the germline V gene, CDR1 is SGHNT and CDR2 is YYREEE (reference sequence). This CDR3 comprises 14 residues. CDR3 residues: CASSLPGGTGELFF. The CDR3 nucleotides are TGTGCCAGCAGCTTACCAGGGGGCACCGGGGAGCTGTTTTTT.

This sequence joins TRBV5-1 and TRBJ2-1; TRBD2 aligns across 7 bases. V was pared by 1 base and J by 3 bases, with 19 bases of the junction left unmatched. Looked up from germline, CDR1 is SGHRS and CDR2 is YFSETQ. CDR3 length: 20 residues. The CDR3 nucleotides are TGCGCCAGCAGCTTGAGCCTCGTTGGCGGGGGTAGGCCCTACTACAATGAGCAGTTCTTC. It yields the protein CASSLSLVGGGRPYYNEQFF.

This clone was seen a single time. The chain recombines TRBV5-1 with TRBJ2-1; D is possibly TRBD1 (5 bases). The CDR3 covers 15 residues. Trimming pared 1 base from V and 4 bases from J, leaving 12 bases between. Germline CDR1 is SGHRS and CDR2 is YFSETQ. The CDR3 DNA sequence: TGCGCCAGCAGCTTGAAAGGGGCAAAGTACAATGAGCAGTTCTTC. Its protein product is CASSLKGAKYNEQFF.

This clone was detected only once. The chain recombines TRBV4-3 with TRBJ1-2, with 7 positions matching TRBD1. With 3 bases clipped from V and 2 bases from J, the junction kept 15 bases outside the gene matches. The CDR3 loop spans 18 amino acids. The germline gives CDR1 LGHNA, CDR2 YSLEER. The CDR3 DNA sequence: TGCGCCAGCAGCCATAGACAGGGCCCTACCTTCTACAACTATGGCTACACCTTC. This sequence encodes CASSHRQGPTFYNYGYTF.

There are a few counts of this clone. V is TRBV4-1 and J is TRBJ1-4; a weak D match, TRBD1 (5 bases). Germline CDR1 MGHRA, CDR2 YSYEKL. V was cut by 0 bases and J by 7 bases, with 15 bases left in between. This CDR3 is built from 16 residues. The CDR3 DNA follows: TGCGCCAGCAGCCAAGATAGATGGGCAGGGTCTGAAAAACTGTTTTTT. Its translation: CASSQDRWAGSEKLFF.

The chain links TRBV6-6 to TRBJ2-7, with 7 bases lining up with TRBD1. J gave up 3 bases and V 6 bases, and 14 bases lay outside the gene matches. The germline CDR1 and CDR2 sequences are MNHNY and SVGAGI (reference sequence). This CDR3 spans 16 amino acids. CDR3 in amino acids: CASSRYSGGNHYEQYF. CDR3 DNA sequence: TGTGCCAGCAGCCGCTATTCAGGGGGAAACCACTACGAGCAGTACTTC.

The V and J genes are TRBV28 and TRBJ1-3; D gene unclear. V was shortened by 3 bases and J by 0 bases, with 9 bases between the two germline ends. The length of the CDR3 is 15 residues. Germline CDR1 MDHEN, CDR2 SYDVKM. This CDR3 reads CASSFQAYSGNTIYF. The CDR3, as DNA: TGTGCCAGCAGTTTCCAGGCATACTCTGGAAACACCATATATTTT.

In nucleotides, the CDR3 is TGCGCCAGCTCCCTCTATAGCACAGATACGCAGTATTTT. Translation gives CASSLYSTDTQYF. The chain joins TRBV5-1 to TRBJ2-3; D remains unclear. This CDR3 spans 13 amino acids. CDR1 SGHRS and CDR2 YFSETQ come from the germline V gene. With 7 bases removed from V and 0 bases from J, the gap between germline ends came to 9 bases.

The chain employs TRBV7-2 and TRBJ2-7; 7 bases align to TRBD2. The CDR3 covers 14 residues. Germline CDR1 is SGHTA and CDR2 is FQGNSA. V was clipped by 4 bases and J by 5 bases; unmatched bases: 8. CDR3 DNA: TGTGCCAGCAGCTCTCTCCCGGGGAGGGACGAGCAGTACTTC. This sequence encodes CASSSLPGRDEQYF.

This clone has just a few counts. The CDR3 loop reads CSATWSTEAFF. The CDR3 DNA follows: TGCAGTGCTACCTGGAGCACTGAAGCTTTCTTT. The V gene is TRBV20-1, the J gene TRBJ1-1; D not resolved. V lost 4 bases, J lost 4 bases, and 7 bases lay in between. The CDR3 runs to 11 residues. From germline, CDR1 is DFQATT and CDR2 SNEGSKA (reference sequence).

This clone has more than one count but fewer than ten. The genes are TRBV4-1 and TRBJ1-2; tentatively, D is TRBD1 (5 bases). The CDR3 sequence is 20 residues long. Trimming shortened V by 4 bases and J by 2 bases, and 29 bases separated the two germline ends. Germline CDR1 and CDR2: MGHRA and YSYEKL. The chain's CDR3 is CASSLPVGGEVHIQNYGYTF. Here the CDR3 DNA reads TGCGCCAGCAGCCTCCCTGTGGGGGGGGAGGTCCATATTCAAAACTATGGCTACACCTTC.

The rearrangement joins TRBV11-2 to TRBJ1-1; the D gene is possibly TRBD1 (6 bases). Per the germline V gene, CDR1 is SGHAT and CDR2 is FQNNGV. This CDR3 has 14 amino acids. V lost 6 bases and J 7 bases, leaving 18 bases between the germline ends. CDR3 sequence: CASRTRGEGDEAFF. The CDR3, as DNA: TGTGCCAGCAGGACGAGAGGAGAGGGGGATGAAGCTTTCTTT.

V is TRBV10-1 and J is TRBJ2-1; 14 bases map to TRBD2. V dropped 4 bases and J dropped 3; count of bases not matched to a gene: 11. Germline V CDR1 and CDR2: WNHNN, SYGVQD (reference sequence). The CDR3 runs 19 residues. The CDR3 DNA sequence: TGCGCCAGCAGTGGTACCGGGACTAGCGGGGGCGCCGGCTACAATGAGCAGTTCTTC. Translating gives CASSGTGTSGGAGYNEQFF.